This passage covers 13 T cell receptor beta chains from one sample sequenced in a study of blood T cell repertoires in COVID-19. TCRdb keeps only in-frame clones here, not all; method: immunoSEQ multiplex PCR. The sample contains around 270,000 clones, 88% of which appear only once. Sequenced sample: PBMCs or T cells enriched from blood (not recorded which). These receptor sequences come from a woman between 40 and 50 years old who had been exposed to COVID-19.

V usage is TRBV30 and J usage is TRBJ1-3; D is unresolved. The CDR3 extends over 14 amino acids. V was clipped by 6 bases and J by 0 bases, with 12 bases between them. Per the germline V gene, CDR1 is GTSNPN and CDR2 is SVGIG (reference sequence). In nucleotides, the CDR3 is TGTGCCTGTATCATACAATACTCTGGAAACACCATATATTTT. It encodes CACIIQYSGNTIYF.

The chain couples TRBV19 to TRBJ2-7; a weak D match, TRBD2 (5 bases). Germline loops: CDR1 LNHDA, CDR2 SQIVND (reference sequence). This CDR3 is built from 15 residues. V was shortened by 3 bases and J by 3 bases, with 15 bases between the two germline ends. As DNA, the CDR3 is TGTGCCAGTAGTATCTCGGCTAGCACCCGCTACGAGCAGTACGTC. Translation: CASSISASTRYEQYV.

The chain links TRBV5-4 to TRBJ1-2; D is perhaps TRBD1 (5 bases). Trimming pared 4 bases from V and 5 bases from J, leaving 12 bases between. Germline CDR1 reads SGHNT; CDR2 reads YYREEE (reference sequence). The CDR3 is made up of 13 amino acids. The CDR3 is CASSAGIRYGYTF. For the CDR3, the DNA is TGTGCCAGCAGCGCAGGGATTCGGTATGGCTACACCTTC.

The chain uses TRBV5-1 and TRBJ1-1; 7 positions agree with TRBD1. V dropped 4 bases and J dropped 1; count of bases not matched to a gene: 4. The CDR3 loop spans 14 amino acids. Germline loops: CDR1 SGHRS, CDR2 YFSETQ. CDR3 nucleotides: TGCGCCAGCAGCATCACAGGGGAGAACACTGAAGCTTTCTTT. This sequence encodes CASSITGENTEAFF.

V and J are TRBV30 and TRBJ1-3, with D possibly TRBD1 on 5 matching bases. The germline V gene encodes CDR1 GTSNPN and CDR2 SVGIG (reference sequence). V was trimmed by 2 bases and J by 0 bases, leaving 14 bases between them. The length of the CDR3 is 16 residues. DNA of the CDR3: TGTGCCTGGAGTTACAGACAGAGGAGCTCTGGAAACACCATATATTTT. This encodes CAWSYRQRSSGNTIYF.

V and J are TRBV9 and TRBJ2-2; 10 nucleotides match TRBD1. The trim removed 2 bases at V and 6 bases at J, leaving 4 bases unmatched. The CDR3 sequence is 15 residues long. Germline loops: CDR1 SGDLS, CDR2 YYNGEE. The DNA of the CDR3 is TGTGCCAGCAGCGTGGGACAGGGGATTGCCGGGGAGCTGTTTTTT. It codes for CASSVGQGIAGELFF.

This clone occurred once. This rearrangement joins TRBV7-2 to TRBJ2-1; D is unclear. V was cut by 1 base and J by 4 bases, with 8 bases left in between. Looked up from germline, CDR1 is SGHTA and CDR2 is FQGNSA. This CDR3 has 14 residues. DNA of the CDR3: TGTGCCAGCAGCTTAGGACACCAGTACAATGAGCAGTTCTTC. Encoded protein: CASSLGHQYNEQFF.

This chain joins TRBV5-6 and TRBJ1-5, with D unresolved. Germline CDR1 and CDR2: SGHDT and YYEEEE. The CDR3 totals 14 residues. V lost 0 bases, J lost 4 bases, and 8 bases lay in between. CDR3 amino acids: CASSLGRSNQPQHF. CDR3 nucleotide sequence: TGTGCCAGCAGCTTGGGCAGATCAAATCAGCCCCAGCATTTT.

J is TRBJ2-1 and V is TRBV7-3; 7 bases align to TRBD1. The germline gives CDR1 SGHTA, CDR2 FQGTGA. V was clipped by 10 bases and J by 4 bases; unmatched bases: 13. CDR3 length: 15 amino acids. The CDR3 coding sequence is TGTGCCACCTCGCCCCGACAGGGCCCATACAATGAGCAGTTCTTC. Translating it yields CATSPRQGPYNEQFF.

Remarks on this clone: The sample carries other DNA sequences with the same CDR3. This chain links TRBV19 with TRBJ2-2, with D maybe TRBD1 (7 bases). The V end was cut by 3 bases, the J end by 4 bases, with 12 bases between. CDR3 size: 15 residues. The germline V gene has CDR1 LNHDA and CDR2 SQIVND (reference sequence). The DNA for the CDR3 is TGTGCCAGTAGTATGGGCAGGGGGGTCACCGGGGAGCTGTTTTTT. This translates into CASSMGRGVTGELFF.

Concerning this clone itself: Relative to the germline gene, one junction end is altered; a read error may explain this. V and J are TRBV5-1 and TRBJ2-2; 9 bases are a match to TRBD2. The CDR3 consists of 15 residues. Per germline, CDR1 SGHRS and CDR2 YFSETQ. The CDR3 DNA follows: TGTGCCAGCAGCTCCGGGACTAGCAACACCGGGGAGCTGTTTTTT. Translating gives CASSSGTSNTGELFF. Based on the CDR3 plus reference TRBV5-1 and TRBJ2-2, the full variable domain is KAGVTQTPRYLIKTRGQQVTLSCSPISGHRSVSWYQQTPGQGLQFLFEYFSETQRNKGNFPGRFSGRQFSNSRSEMNVSTLELGDSALYLCASSSGTSNTGELFFGEGSRLTVL.

This clone is a singleton in its sample. The V and J genes are TRBV19 and TRBJ2-1; TRBD2 agrees at 10 bases. Per the germline V gene, CDR1 is LNHDA and CDR2 is SQIVND (reference sequence). V lost 1 base and J lost 3; bases outside the gene matches: 6. The CDR3 runs 17 residues. In DNA form, the CDR3 reads TGTGCCAGTAGTATAGGGACTAGCGGACGAGGCTACAATGAGCAGTTCTTC. Protein product: CASSIGTSGRGYNEQFF.

The chain uses TRBV4-3 and TRBJ1-1, with D hard to call. V was trimmed by 0 bases and J by 0 bases, leaving 8 bases between them. The germline gives CDR1 LGHNA, CDR2 YSLEER. The CDR3 consists of 15 residues. The CDR3 sequence is CASSQDQAVNTEAFF. CDR3 coding DNA: TGCGCCAGCAGCCAAGACCAGGCCGTGAACACTGAAGCTTTCTTT.